This paragraph reports one T cell receptor beta chain. This specimen belongs to a study of long-term antiretroviral therapy in people with HIV. Germline V gene lookup returns CDR1 SGHVS and CDR2 FNYEAQ. The CDR3 has 15 residues. V lost 4 bases and J 0 bases, leaving 10 bases between the germline ends. The libraries were made with immunoSEQ v3.0 at survey level. Assay: immunoSEQ multiplex PCR; the TCRdb copy retains only in-frame clones and omits some. The sample has around 13,000 clones; roughly 85% are singletons. The source was unsorted PBMCs, collected 1.8 years before starting antiretroviral therapy. The V gene is TRBV7-6, the J gene TRBJ2-1; possible D gene TRBD1, 6 bases. This sequence was found in a woman aged 40 to 50 with HIV. The CDR3 DNA is TGTGCCAGCAGCTCTGACAGGATCTCCTACAATGAGCAGTTCTTC. The encoded protein is CASSSDRISYNEQFF.